These 24 T cell receptor beta chains share one sample of origin, sequenced in a study of T cells in Graves' hyperthyroidism and ophthalmopathy. Amplified TCR beta CDR3 regions derived from RNA transcripts. The primer set for the first-round RT-PCR of the TCR CDR3 was HTBI. TCRdb re-called the multiplex PCR reads through MiXCR, storing one row per CDR3 protein. Among 540,000 or so distinct CDR3 sequences, around 16% were seen once, and the ten largest hold about 7%. Source material: blood. All receptors come from a woman in her twenties or thirties with Graves' hyperthyroidism.

This chain connects TRBV20-1 to TRBJ2-5; TRBD1 might be the D (5 bases). V lost 5 bases and J lost 2, with 6 bases in between. The CDR3 is 11 residues long. Per germline, CDR1 DFQATT and CDR2 SNEGSKA (reference sequence). The CDR3 DNA reads as TGCAGTGCTGGACAACAAGAGACCCAGTACTTC. This gives the protein CSAGQQETQYF.

This clonotype was counted a few times. This chain joins TRBV30 and TRBJ2-7, with TRBD2 identical over 14 bases. Germline V CDR1 and CDR2: GTSNPN, SVGIG (reference sequence). V lost 5 bases to trimming and J lost 3 bases; unmatched junction nucleotides: 0. The CDR3 is 13 residues long. The CDR3 reads CAWGTSGSYEQYF. CDR3 DNA sequence: TGTGCCTGGGGGACTAGCGGGAGCTACGAGCAGTACTTC.

This clonotype showed up many times. This rearrangement joins TRBV7-2 to TRBJ2-3; D is unclear. Looked up from germline, CDR1 is SGHTA and CDR2 is FQGNSA. The CDR3 spans 14 residues. Trimming stripped 5 bases from V and 1 base from J, with 10 bases between. The CDR3 region is CASSPYLGTDTQYF. CDR3 bases: TGTGCCAGCAGCCCCTACTTGGGCACAGATACGCAGTATTTT.

This clonotype was counted a few times. The chain combines TRBV5-8 with TRBJ1-2; unclear D gene. With 2 bases removed from V and 0 bases from J, the gap between germline ends came to 11 bases. CDR3 length: 15 residues. The germline V gene has CDR1 SGHTS and CDR2 YDEGEE. The CDR3 bases are TGTGCCAGCAGCTTCTACCGGGGAGCTAACTATGGCTACACCTTC. This translates into CASSFYRGANYGYTF.

Worth noting for this clonotype: Being one base from a much bigger clone, this may be a read error. The CDR3 does not end in the conserved phenylalanine or tryptophan, so this is likely a read error. The chain links TRBV6-1 to TRBJ2-7, with D maybe TRBD2 (5 bases). This CDR3 contains 15 residues. The V gene's germline CDR1 is MNHNS and CDR2 SASEGT. V dropped 7 bases and J dropped 4 bases, with 20 bases sitting between them. In nucleotides, the CDR3 is TGTGCCAGCACCCTCGGGGTTCGCCTAGGGTACGAGCAGTACTAC. This encodes CASTLGVRLGYEQYY.

V usage is TRBV6-9 and J usage is TRBJ1-3; 7 nucleotides match TRBD1. The V gene's germline CDR1 is MNHGY and CDR2 SVAAGI. V was pared by 3 bases and J by 2 bases, with 7 bases of the junction left unmatched. The CDR3 totals 16 residues. This chain's CDR3 is CASSYLDTGAGNTIYF. CDR3 nucleotide sequence: TGTGCCAGCAGTTACTTGGATACAGGGGCTGGAAACACCATATATTTT.

This clonotype was counted ten times or more. V and J are TRBV30 and TRBJ2-7, with D uncertain. V was clipped by 6 bases and J by 5 bases, with 14 bases between them. CDR1 GTSNPN and CDR2 SVGIG come from the germline V gene (reference sequence). The CDR3 length is 12 residues. The CDR3 DNA reads TGTGCCTGCAGTCTTAATGGAGACGAGCAGTACTTC. It encodes CACSLNGDEQYF.

The CDR3 protein is CASSYTTTGEQYF. CDR3 bases: TGTGCCAGCAGTTACACAACCACGGGCGAGCAGTACTTC. V is TRBV6-6 and J is TRBJ2-7; no firm D call. The ends were cut back, 2 bases at V and 6 bases at J, with 11 bases in the middle. The CDR3 is made up of 13 amino acids. The V gene's germline CDR1 is MNHNY and CDR2 SVGAGI (reference sequence).

In this sample, this clonotype turned up many times. The chain couples TRBV27 to TRBJ2-1; D tentatively reads TRBD1 or TRBD2 (5 bases each). The CDR3 contains 15 residues. Trimming pared 5 bases from V and 5 bases from J, leaving 16 bases between. Germline loops: CDR1 MNHEY, CDR2 SMNVEV (reference sequence). CDR3 residues: CASSPRGGTHNEQFF. In DNA, the CDR3 is TGTGCCAGCAGTCCGAGGGGTGGGACCCACAATGAGCAGTTCTTC.

The chain recombines TRBV10-3 with TRBJ2-5; TRBD2 aligns across 9 bases. Trimming at V came to 6 bases and at J to 9 bases, leaving 11 bases not matched to a gene. Germline CDR1 and CDR2: ENHRY and SYGVKD. This CDR3 contains 14 residues. CDR3 sequence (DNA): TGTGCCATCAGACCCGATAGCGGGAGCGAGGCCCAGTACTTC. The encoded protein is CAIRPDSGSEAQYF.

This clonotype occurred many times. The CDR3 protein is CASSSPGGRALKTQYF. The CDR3 bases are TGTGCCAGCAGCTCCCCCGGGGGGAGGGCCTTAAAGACCCAGTACTTC. This chain links TRBV7-2 with TRBJ2-5, with 7 bases fitting TRBD2. Germline lookup yields CDR1 SGHTA and CDR2 FQGNSA. V was clipped by 4 bases and J by 6 bases; unmatched bases: 14. The CDR3 loop spans 16 amino acids.

This clonotype was observed a few times. The gene calls are TRBV7-9 and TRBJ2-4, with a possible D match to TRBD1 (6 bases). CDR1 is SEHNR and CDR2 is FQNEAQ in the germline V gene (reference sequence). V lost 2 bases, J lost 7 bases, and 9 bases lay in between. The CDR3 sequence is 13 residues long. CDR3 coding DNA: TGTGCCAGCAGCTTAAGGGGGAGCAACATTCAGTACTTC. Translation gives CASSLRGSNIQYF.

The chain is built from TRBV3-1 and TRBJ1-6, with D possibly matching TRBD1 (6 bases). The germline V gene has CDR1 LGHDT and CDR2 YNNKEL (reference sequence). The V end lost 0 bases, the J end lost 10 bases, and 25 bases lay between the germline ends. The CDR3 length is 19 residues. The CDR3 nucleotides are TGTGCCAGCAGCCAAGAGGGTTCCGCAGGGGCGGTGGTGGGGTCACCCCTCCACTTT. It encodes CASSQEGSAGAVVGSPLHF.

Regarding this clonotype: This may be a read error, as it is one base from a much larger clone. J is TRBJ2-1 and V is TRBV6-5, with TRBD1 as a possible D gene (6 bases). CDR1 and CDR2 from the germline V gene are MNHEY and SVGAGI. The CDR3 runs 16 residues. The CDR3 loop is CASSYMTGDLGDEQLF. Here the CDR3 DNA reads TGTGCCAGCAGTTATATGACAGGTGATCTTGGGGATGAGCAGCTCTTC.

This clonotype was observed many times. The V call is TRBV30, the J call TRBJ1-2; no reliable D call. CDR1 is GTSNPN and CDR2 is SVGIG in the germline V gene (reference sequence). Between the trimmed V and J ends, which lost 2 bases and 10 bases, there was a span of 17 bases. The CDR3 extends over 13 amino acids. The CDR3 coding sequence is TGTGCCTGGAGTAAGCGACGGCTTATTGACTACACCTTC. Translated, it gives CAWSKRRLIDYTF.

This clonotype was seen a few times. This chain uses TRBV7-9 with TRBJ1-2; 7 nucleotides agree with TRBD1. The CDR3 extends over 15 amino acids. With V trimmed by 5 bases and J by 0 bases, 6 bases remained unmatched. CDR1 and CDR2 from the germline V gene are SEHNR and FQNEAQ (reference sequence). The CDR3 nucleotides are TGTGCCAGCAGCACCCACAGGGGACCTAACTATGGCTACACCTTC. Its protein product is CASSTHRGPNYGYTF.

This clonotype was recorded many times. V is TRBV20-1 and J is TRBJ2-1; 7 bases are a match to TRBD2. With V trimmed by 6 bases and J by 2 bases, 7 bases remained unmatched. CDR1 is DFQATT and CDR2 is SNEGSKA in the germline V gene (reference sequence). The length of the CDR3 is 14 residues. CDR3 residues: CSAHRLAAYNEQFF. The DNA for the CDR3 is TGCAGTGCCCACAGACTAGCTGCCTACAATGAGCAGTTCTTC.

This clonotype appeared many times. The rearrangement joins TRBV7-9 to TRBJ2-2; no reliable D call. V lost 4 bases, J lost 3 bases, and 6 bases lay in between. This CDR3 is built from 13 residues. In germline, CDR1 is SEHNR, CDR2 FQNEAQ (reference sequence). This chain's CDR3 is CASSSQDTGELFF. In nucleotides, the CDR3 is TGTGCCAGCAGCTCACAAGACACCGGGGAGCTGTTTTTT.

V gene TRBV18 combines with J gene TRBJ1-5; 9 bases map to TRBD1. The V and J ends lost 1 base and 4 bases, in that order; junction bases with no gene match: 14. Per the germline V gene, CDR1 is KGHSH and CDR2 is LQKENI. This CDR3 is built from 19 residues. The CDR3 DNA is TGTGCCAGCTCACCACTGAGGACAGGGGCAAATACACGGAATCAGCCCCAGCATTTT. It encodes CASSPLRTGANTRNQPQHF. Full variable domain (missing parts from reference TRBV18 and TRBJ1-5): NAGVMQNPRHLVRRRGQEARLRCSPMKGHSHVYWYRQLPEEGLKFMVYLQKENIIDESGMPKERFSAEFPKEGPSILRIQQVVRGDSAAYFCASSPLRTGANTRNQPQHFGDGTRLSIL.

This clonotype was counted at least ten times. V is TRBV4-3 and J is TRBJ2-5, with TRBD1 matching 10 bases. Per germline, CDR1 LGHNA and CDR2 YSLEER. J was trimmed by 4 bases and V by 0 bases; bases with no gene match: 2. The CDR3 runs 15 residues. CDR3 in amino acids: CASSQDDRGRETQYF. The CDR3 bases are TGCGCCAGCAGCCAAGATGACAGGGGGCGAGAGACCCAGTACTTC.

This sequence joins TRBV5-1 and TRBJ2-5; 7 bases fit TRBD2. CDR3 size: 16 residues. Per germline, CDR1 SGHRS and CDR2 YFSETQ. V trimming: 4 bases; J trimming: 2 bases; junction bases outside the gene matches: 11. Here the CDR3 reads CASSLRGLYQQETQYF. CDR3 nucleotide sequence: TGCGCCAGCAGCCTAAGGGGACTATACCAGCAAGAGACCCAGTACTTC. The full variable domain, rest sourced from reference TRBV5-1 and TRBJ2-5, is KAGVTQTPRYLIKTRGQQVTLSCSPISGHRSVSWYQQTPGQGLQFLFEYFSETQRNKGNFPGRFSGRQFSNSRSEMNVSTLELGDSALYLCASSLRGLYQQETQYFGPGTRLLVL.

This clonotype was counted only a few times. V gene TRBV10-3 combines with J gene TRBJ1-5, with 8 bases fitting TRBD1. In germline, CDR1 is ENHRY, CDR2 SYGVKD. The CDR3 consists of 15 residues. V lost 3 bases and J lost 5; bases outside the gene matches: 6. The CDR3 DNA is TGTGCCATCAGTGAAGGACAGGGAGGGGATCAGCCCCAGCATTTT. Encoded protein: CAISEGQGGDQPQHF.

This clonotype has at least ten counts. The chain couples TRBV5-6 to TRBJ1-1; 10 bases line up with TRBD1. The CDR3 has 17 residues. The V and J ends lost 4 bases and 0 bases, in that order; junction bases with no gene match: 9. CDR1 and CDR2 (germline): SGHDT, YYEEEE. The CDR3 here is CASSTPGQGYMNTEAFF. The CDR3 DNA follows: TGTGCCAGCAGCACACCGGGACAGGGGTACATGAACACTGAAGCTTTCTTT.

V and J are TRBV27 and TRBJ2-3, with 8 bases aligning to TRBD2. This CDR3 is 15 amino acids long. CDR1 is MNHEY, CDR2 SMNVEV, per germline (reference sequence). V dropped 1 base and J dropped 6; count of bases not matched to a gene: 6. The CDR3 protein is CASSLLSGGPDTQYF. The CDR3 DNA follows: TGTGCCAGCAGTTTATTATCGGGAGGGCCTGATACGCAGTATTTT.